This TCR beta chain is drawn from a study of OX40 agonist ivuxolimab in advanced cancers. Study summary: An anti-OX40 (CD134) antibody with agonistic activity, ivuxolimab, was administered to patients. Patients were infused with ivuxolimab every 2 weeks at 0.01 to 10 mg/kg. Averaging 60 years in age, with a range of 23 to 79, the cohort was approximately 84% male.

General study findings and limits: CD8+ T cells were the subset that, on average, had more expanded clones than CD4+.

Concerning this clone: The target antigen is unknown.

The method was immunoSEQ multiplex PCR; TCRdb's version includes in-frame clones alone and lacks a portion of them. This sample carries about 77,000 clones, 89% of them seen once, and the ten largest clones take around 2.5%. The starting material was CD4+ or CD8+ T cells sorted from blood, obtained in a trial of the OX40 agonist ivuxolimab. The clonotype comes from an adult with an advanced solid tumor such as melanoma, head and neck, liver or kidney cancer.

CDR3 DNA: TGTGCCAGCAGCCAAGACCAAGACAGGGGAGGGAACACTGAAGCTTTCTTT. The encoded protein is CASSQDQDRGGNTEAFF. The chain joins TRBV14 to TRBJ1-1; 8 nucleotides match TRBD1. This CDR3 region has 17 residues. The germline CDR1 and CDR2 sequences are SGHDN and FVKESK. V lost 0 bases and J lost 1; bases outside the gene matches: 7.